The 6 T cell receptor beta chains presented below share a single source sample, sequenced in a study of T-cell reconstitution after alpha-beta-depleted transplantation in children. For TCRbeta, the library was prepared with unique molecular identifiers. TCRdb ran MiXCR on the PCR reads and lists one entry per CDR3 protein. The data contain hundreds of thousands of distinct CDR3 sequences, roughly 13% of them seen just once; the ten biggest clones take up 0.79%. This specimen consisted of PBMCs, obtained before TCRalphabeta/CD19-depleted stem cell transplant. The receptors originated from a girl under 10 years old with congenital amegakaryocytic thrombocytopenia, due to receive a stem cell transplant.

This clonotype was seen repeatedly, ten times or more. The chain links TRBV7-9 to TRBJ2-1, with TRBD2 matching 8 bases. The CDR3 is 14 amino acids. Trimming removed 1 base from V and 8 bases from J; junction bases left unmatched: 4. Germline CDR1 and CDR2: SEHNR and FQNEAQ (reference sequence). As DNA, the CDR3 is TGTGCCAGCAGCTTAGATGGACTAGCCTATGAGCAGTTCTTC. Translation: CASSLDGLAYEQFF.

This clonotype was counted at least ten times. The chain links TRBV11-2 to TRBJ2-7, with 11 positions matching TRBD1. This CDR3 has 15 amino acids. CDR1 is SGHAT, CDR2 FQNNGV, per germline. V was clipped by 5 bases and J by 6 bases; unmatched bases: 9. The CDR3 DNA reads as TGTGCCAGCAGCCCCGTGAGGACAGGGGGCTTCGAGCAGTACTTC. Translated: CASSPVRTGGFEQYF.

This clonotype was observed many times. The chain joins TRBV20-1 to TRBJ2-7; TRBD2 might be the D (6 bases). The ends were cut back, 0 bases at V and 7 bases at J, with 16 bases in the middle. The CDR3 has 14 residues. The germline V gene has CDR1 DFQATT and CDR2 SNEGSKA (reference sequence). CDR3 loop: CSARDAAPGGEQYF. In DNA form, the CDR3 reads TGCAGTGCTAGAGATGCGGCTCCCGGAGGGGAGCAGTACTTC.

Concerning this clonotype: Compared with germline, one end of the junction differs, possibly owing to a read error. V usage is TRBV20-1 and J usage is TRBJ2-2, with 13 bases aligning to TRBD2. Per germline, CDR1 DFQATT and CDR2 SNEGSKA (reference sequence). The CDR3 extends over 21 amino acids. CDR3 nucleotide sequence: TGCTGTGCTAGAGGTCTATACGGACTAGCGGGAGAGGTCGGGAACACCGGGGAGCTGTTTTTT. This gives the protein CCARGLYGLAGEVGNTGELFF.

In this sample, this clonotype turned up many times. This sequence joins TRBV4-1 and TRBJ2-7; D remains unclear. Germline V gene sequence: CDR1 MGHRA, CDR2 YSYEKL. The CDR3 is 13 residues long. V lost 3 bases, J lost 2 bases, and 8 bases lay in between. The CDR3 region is CASSHPQTYEQYF. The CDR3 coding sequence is TGCGCCAGCAGCCATCCCCAAACCTACGAGCAGTACTTC.

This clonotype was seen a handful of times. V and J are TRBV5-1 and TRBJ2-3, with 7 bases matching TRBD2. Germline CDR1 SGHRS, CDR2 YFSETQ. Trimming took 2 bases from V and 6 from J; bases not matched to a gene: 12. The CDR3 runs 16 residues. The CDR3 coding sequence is TGCGCCAGCAGCTTAACTAGCGCTTCGAGAGGGGATACGCAGTATTTT. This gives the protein CASSLTSASRGDTQYF.